The rows below give T cell receptor beta chains drawn from one sample of a study of control samples from healthy donors and cancer patients. Measured with immunoSEQ multiplex PCR; TCRdb has only the in-frame clones, and not every one. This sample carries fewer than 500,000 clones, around nine tenths of them seen once, and the ten largest clones take 6% to 7%. Input material: PBMCs. These receptors were obtained from a man in his forties or fifties with head and neck cancer. The conserved cysteine and the conserved F or W are not part of the CDR3 here. The order of the fields is CDR3 protein, clone size, V gene, J gene. Some rows mark clone size as missing; the rest say once, few, many or name a class of expanded clone.

ASARPLEYTPAYGYT	-	TRBV12-5	TRBJ1-2
ASSGRLAGPYNEQF	-	TRBV9	TRBJ2-1
ASSLFRLGGDETQY	-	TRBV27	TRBJ2-5
ATSGGRADGYT	-	TRBV24-1	TRBJ1-2
AIARDLTDTQY	-	TRBV11-2	TRBJ2-3
ASSLGRGVDTGELF	once	TRBV5-4	TRBJ2-2
ASSPTYIQETQY	-	TRBV5-6	TRBJ2-5
ASSEPILGGNQPQH	-	TRBV6-1	TRBJ1-5
ASTGLAGAGNEQF	-	TRBV9	TRBJ2-1
SRTITDTQY	-	TRBV20-1	TRBJ2-3
ASSYPSGTDEQY	-	TRBV6-6	TRBJ2-7
ASSSGNYEQY	-	TRBV25-1	TRBJ2-7
AWGWGVEGLLNEKLF	-	TRBV30	TRBJ1-4
ASSVVGTSTDTQY	-	TRBV9	TRBJ2-3
ASSLVRFLGYTEAF	-	TRBV7-7	TRBJ1-1
ASSSYRGLPLNSGANVLT	-	TRBV19	TRBJ2-6
ASSEGGGDSRF	-	TRBV2	TRBJ2-1
ASSWTGDLQPQH	-	TRBV27	TRBJ1-5
ASSPEGRGGLDTQY	-	TRBV27	TRBJ2-3
ASRRRADANYGYT	-	TRBV19	TRBJ1-2
SVGAGKNQPQH	-	TRBV29-1	TRBJ1-5
ASSPTGRDYNEQF	-	TRBV3-1/TRBV3-2	TRBJ2-1
ASSPYSGTGELGYT	-	TRBV18	TRBJ1-2
ASSQEGYQAPTDTQY	-	TRBV4-2	TRBJ2-3
ASSSPRDRGEHGYT	-	TRBV7-9	TRBJ1-2
ASSSWVVQETQY	once	TRBV5-1	TRBJ2-5
ASSLPRGSYNSPLH	-	TRBV28	TRBJ1-6
ASSPLAGALAEGTDTQY	-	TRBV4-2	TRBJ2-3
ASSITGDVGNEQF	-	TRBV19	TRBJ2-1
ASTGRDEQY	-	TRBV28	TRBJ2-7
ASGTSYRGGYGYT	-	TRBV10-2	TRBJ1-2
ASKKGSENIQY	-	TRBV3-1/TRBV3-2	TRBJ2-4
ASSLSAGGVVYEQY	-	TRBV28	TRBJ2-7
ASSRTRLEQY	once	TRBV7-2	TRBJ2-7
ASSLGTSGGAGSDTQY	-	TRBV3-1/TRBV3-2	TRBJ2-3
ASTSQETQY	-	TRBV6-5	TRBJ2-5
ASSITGPGEQY	-	TRBV19	TRBJ2-7
ASSSTGYEQY	-	TRBV28	TRBJ2-7
ASSGQGMEYTEAF	-	TRBV9	TRBJ1-1
ASSPRRGQGAAGELF	-	TRBV13	TRBJ2-2
ASVPGLAGIPGANVLT	-	TRBV2	TRBJ2-6
ASSLGRNTEAF	-	TRBV7-6	TRBJ1-1
ASSERGGVGKETQY	-	TRBV2	TRBJ2-5
ASSPRSLGRLNTEAF	-	TRBV11-2	TRBJ1-1
ASSRTGANTGELF	-	TRBV11-2	TRBJ2-2
ASADSSYNSPLH	-	TRBV25-1	TRBJ1-6
ASSPRTGSNSPLH	-	TRBV3-1/TRBV3-2	TRBJ1-6
AISGLAGEATGELF	-	TRBV10-3	TRBJ2-2
ASSQVRVAGGRSQETQY	-	TRBV4-1	TRBJ2-5
SARAGGSRNEQF	-	TRBV29-1	TRBJ2-1